A single sample gave rise to the 20 T cell receptor beta chains below, sequenced in a study of tumor-infiltrating lymphocytes in primary liver carcinoma. Unsorted bulk tissue (roughly 17-33 mg) underwent RNA and DNA co-extraction. Making TCR beta cDNA involved around 500 ng total RNA and a constant-region primer. Libraries covering TCR beta were generated through three nested multiplex PCR rounds (using a slightly modified ARM-PCR). Researchers ran the first two PCR rounds for roughly 11 cycles each with TRBV1-TRBV30 forward primers and a C-beta reverse primer. TCRdb re-analysed the multiplex PCR reads in MiXCR, keeping a single row per CDR3 protein. This table holds fewer than 75,000 distinct CDR3 sequences, approximately 74% found once. Sequenced sample: liver tumor tissue from sampling region 4. Subset in this sample: tumor region T4, right-lateral pole. Receptor source: a man in his forties or fifties with primary liver carcinoma and hepatitis B virus infection.

This clonotype was recorded at least ten times. The chain uses TRBV7-9 and TRBJ2-3, with unresolved D. In germline, CDR1 is SEHNR, CDR2 FQNEAQ (reference sequence). This CDR3 is 13 amino acids long. Trimming cost V 1 base and J 2 bases, with 4 bases left between them. As DNA, the CDR3 is TGTGCCAGCAGCTTAGGGCTCACAGATACGCAGTATTTT. As protein: CASSLGLTDTQYF.

A note on this clonotype: Relative to the germline gene, one junction end is altered; a read error may explain this. The chain employs TRBV12-3 or TRBV12-4 and TRBJ2-7, with TRBD1 matching over 11 bases. This CDR3 contains 15 residues. The CDR3 DNA is TGTGTCAGCAATATGGGGACAGGGGGGTCCTACGAGCAATACTTC. Translation: CVSNMGTGGSYEQYF.

The chain combines TRBV2 with TRBJ1-4; unclear D gene. The V end was cut by 4 bases, the J end by 3 bases, with 15 bases between. The CDR3 runs 16 residues. Germline loops: CDR1 SNHLY, CDR2 FYNNEI. The CDR3 loop reads CASSGGPGGANEKLFF. In DNA form, the CDR3 reads TGTGCCAGCAGTGGAGGCCCGGGCGGAGCTAATGAAAAACTGTTTTTT.

V and J are TRBV11-2 and TRBJ2-3; D gene unclear. Per germline, CDR1 SGHAT and CDR2 FQNNGV. Trimming stripped 9 bases from V and 2 bases from J, with 21 bases between. The CDR3 consists of 16 residues. CDR3 residues: CASSRRSIGNTDTQYF. The CDR3 nucleotides read TGTGCCAGTAGCAGAAGAAGTATAGGGAACACAGATACGCAGTATTTT.

This clonotype was counted a single time. One junction end disagrees with the germline gene, perhaps due to a read error. The rearrangement joins TRBV6-1 to TRBJ2-7, with D possibly being TRBD2 (6 bases). The CDR3 is 14 amino acids. Germline V gene sequence: CDR1 MNHNS, CDR2 SASEGT. Here the CDR3 DNA reads TGTGCCAGCATTGAAATAACCGGGAGCTACGAGCAGTACTTC. Translated: CASIEITGSYEQYF.

This clonotype was seen just once. The junction and the germline gene differ at one end; a read error may be behind it. J is TRBJ1-5 and V is TRBV11-2, with D perhaps matching TRBD1 (5 bases). Looked up from germline, CDR1 is SGHAT and CDR2 is FQNNGV. The CDR3 runs 17 residues. The CDR3 protein is CVSSLVGVTGSNPPQHF. Here the CDR3 DNA reads TGTGTCAGCAGCTTAGTAGGGGTAACGGGGAGCAATCCGCCCCAGCATTTT.

This clonotype was seen a few times. The chain has TRBV4-1 and TRBJ2-7; D is uncertain. Germline loops: CDR1 MGHRA, CDR2 YSYEKL. The CDR3 totals 15 residues. V gave up 0 bases and J gave up 4 bases, with 13 bases separating them. In DNA, the CDR3 is TGCGCCAGCAGCCAAGATTTAGGAGTTCAATACGAGCAGTACTTC. Translated, it gives CASSQDLGVQYEQYF.

A note on this clonotype: A junction end diverges from the germline sequence, so it may reflect a read error. The CDR3 region is CARRGRDRIKNNQYF. The CDR3 coding sequence is TGTGCCAGGAGGGGACGGGACAGGATCAAAAACAATCAGTACTTC. V usage is TRBV30 and J usage is TRBJ2-4, with 8 positions matching TRBD1. The CDR3 is 15 amino acids. Per germline, CDR1 GTSNPN and CDR2 SVGIG (reference sequence).

The chain recombines TRBV12-3 or TRBV12-4 with TRBJ1-2, with D possibly being TRBD1 (6 bases). CDR3 length: 15 residues. Trimming took 6 bases from V and 2 from J, leaving 16 bases between them. The CDR3 region has the DNA TGTGCCAGCAGACCGGACAGCTCCCTAAACTATGGCTACACCTTC. It translates to CASRPDSSLNYGYTF.

As regards this clonotype: Because it lacks the conserved phenylalanine or tryptophan at the end, this CDR3 is likely a read error. The DNA is left out, because the CDR3 cannot be placed on it with certainty; the CDR3 is given as TCRdb lists it. This chain uses TRBV11-2 with TRBJ2-5; the D segment call TRBD2 is taken from the table without a DNA check. Germline lookup yields CDR1 SGHAT and CDR2 FQNNGV. The CDR3 length is 16 residues, termini included. CDR3 region: CASSQTPGGGKETQYL.

The CDR3: CARSPPGQGRTGELFF. For the CDR3, the DNA is TGTGCCAGGAGTCCCCCGGGACAGGGAAGAACCGGGGAGCTGTTTTTT. V usage is TRBV28 and J usage is TRBJ2-2, with 9 bases lining up with TRBD1. Germline V CDR1 and CDR2: MDHEN, SYDVKM. This CDR3 comprises 16 residues. Trimming cost V 9 bases and J 5 bases; bases outside gene matches: 13.

Many counts were recorded for this clonotype. The V gene is TRBV29-1, the J gene TRBJ1-1, with unresolved D. Trimming shortened V by 2 bases and J by 4 bases, and 8 bases separated the two germline ends. The CDR3 runs 12 residues. Germline CDR1 SQVTM, CDR2 ANQGSEA. The CDR3 DNA reads TGCAGCGTTGAATCCGGGGTCACTGAAGCTTTCTTT. This sequence encodes CSVESGVTEAFF. The full variable domain, completed using reference TRBV29-1 and TRBJ1-1, is SAVISQKPSRDICQRGTSLTIQCQVDSQVTMMFWYRQQPGQSLTLIATANQGSEATYESGFVIDKFPISRPNLTFSTLTVSNMSPEDSSIYLCSVESGVTEAFFGQGTRLTVV.

The chain employs TRBV5-6 and TRBJ2-3; D is undetermined. The V and J ends lost 7 bases and 2 bases respectively, with 26 bases between them. Germline V lookup: CDR1 SGHDT, CDR2 YYEEEE. This CDR3 contains 18 residues. The CDR3 is CASDSSTRIPGDTDTQYF. The CDR3 DNA reads as TGTGCCAGCGACTCATCCACGAGGATACCTGGGGACACAGATACGCAGTATTTT.

The chain carries TRBV11-2 and TRBJ2-3; maybe TRBD2 (6 bases). Germline CDR1 is SGHAT and CDR2 is FQNNGV. V gave up 5 bases and J gave up 0 bases, with 12 bases separating them. The CDR3 is 15 amino acids. This chain's CDR3 is CASSTATSSTDTQYF. CDR3 sequence (DNA): TGTGCCAGCAGCACCGCGACTAGTAGCACAGATACGCAGTATTTT.

This clonotype showed up just a few times. This chain uses TRBV11-1 with TRBJ2-3; 10 bases fit TRBD2. V lost 5 bases to trimming and J lost 1 base; unmatched junction nucleotides: 12. This CDR3 is 18 amino acids long. CDR1 is SGHAT and CDR2 is FQDESV in the germline V gene (reference sequence). Here the CDR3 DNA reads TGTGCCAGCAGCCAAGCAGGCAGCGGGGGGGAGGGCACAGATACGCAGTATTTT. Protein product: CASSQAGSGGEGTDTQYF.

This clonotype was observed at least ten times. The chain combines TRBV5-5 with TRBJ2-1, with D possibly matching TRBD1 (6 bases). The CDR3 is made up of 14 amino acids. V lost 0 bases and J 4 bases, leaving 8 bases between the germline ends. CDR1 SGHKS and CDR2 YYEKEE come from the germline V gene (reference sequence). The CDR3 sequence is CASSLATGYNEQFF. The CDR3 nucleotides read TGTGCCAGCAGCTTGGCTACAGGGTACAATGAGCAGTTCTTC.

The gene calls are TRBV29-1 and TRBJ2-3; D remains unclear. The CDR3 covers 11 residues. CDR1 is SQVTM, CDR2 ANQGSEA, per germline. Trimming shortened V by 8 bases and J by 1 base, and 7 bases separated the two germline ends. CDR3 DNA sequence: TGCAGCCATAGAGGCACAGATACGCAGTATTTT. Translation: CSHRGTDTQYF.

Remarks on this clonotype: A read error is likely, as this CDR3 ends without the conserved phenylalanine or tryptophan. The V and J genes are TRBV4-2 and TRBJ2-5; 8 bases map to TRBD2. Germline CDR1 LGHNA, CDR2 YNFKEQ. The CDR3 consists of 16 residues. V trimming: 0 bases; J trimming: 4 bases; junction bases outside the gene matches: 7. This CDR3 reads CASSQDGRGGRETQYV. CDR3 DNA: TGTGCCAGCAGCCAAGACGGGAGGGGGGGCCGAGAGACCCAGTACGTC.

As regards this clonotype: A read error may account for a junction end that differs from germline. This chain uses TRBV29-1 with TRBJ2-1; D unresolved. The CDR3 runs to 14 residues. CDR1 is SQVTM, CDR2 ANQGSEA, per germline. In DNA form, the CDR3 reads TGCAGCGTCCAAGCGCGAAACTCCTACACTGAGCAGTTCTTC. This translates into CSVQARNSYTEQFF.

Worth noting for this clonotype: Because it lacks the conserved phenylalanine or tryptophan at the end, this CDR3 is likely a read error. The chain is built from TRBV11-2 and TRBJ2-3; perhaps TRBD1 as D (5 bases). The germline CDR1 and CDR2 sequences are SGHAT and FQNNGV. The length of the CDR3 is 15 residues. CDR3 loop: CASETEFTATGTQYL. For the CDR3, the DNA is TGTGCCAGCGAAACAGAGTTTACCGCCACAGGTACGCAGTATTTA.